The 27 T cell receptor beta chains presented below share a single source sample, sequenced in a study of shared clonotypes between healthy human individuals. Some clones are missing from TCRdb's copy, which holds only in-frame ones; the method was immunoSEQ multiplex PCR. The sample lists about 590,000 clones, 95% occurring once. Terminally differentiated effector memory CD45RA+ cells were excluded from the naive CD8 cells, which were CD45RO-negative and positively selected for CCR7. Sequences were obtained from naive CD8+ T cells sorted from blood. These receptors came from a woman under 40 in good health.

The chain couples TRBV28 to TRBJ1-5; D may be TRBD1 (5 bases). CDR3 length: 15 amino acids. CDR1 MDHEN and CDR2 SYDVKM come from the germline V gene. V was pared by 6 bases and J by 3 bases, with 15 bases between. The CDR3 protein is CASSLGPRYNQPQHF. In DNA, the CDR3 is TGTGCCAGCAGCTTGGGACCGAGATACAATCAGCCCCAGCATTTT.

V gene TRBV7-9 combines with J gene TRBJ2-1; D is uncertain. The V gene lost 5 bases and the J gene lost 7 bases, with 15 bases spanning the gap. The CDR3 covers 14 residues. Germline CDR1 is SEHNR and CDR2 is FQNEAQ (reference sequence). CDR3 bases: TGTGCCAGCAGCCCTCTAGGCAGGTCTAATGAGCAGTTCTTC. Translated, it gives CASSPLGRSNEQFF.

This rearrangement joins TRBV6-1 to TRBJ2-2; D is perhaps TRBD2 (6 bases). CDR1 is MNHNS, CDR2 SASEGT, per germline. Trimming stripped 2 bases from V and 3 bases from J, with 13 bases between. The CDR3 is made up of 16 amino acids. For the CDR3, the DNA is TGTGCCAGCAGTGAATTGTCTAGCGTATACACCGGGGAGCTGTTTTTT. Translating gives CASSELSSVYTGELFF.

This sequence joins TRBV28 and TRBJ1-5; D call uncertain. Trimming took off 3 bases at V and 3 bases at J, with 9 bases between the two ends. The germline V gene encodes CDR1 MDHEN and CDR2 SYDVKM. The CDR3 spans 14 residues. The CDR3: CASSFNGDNQPQHF. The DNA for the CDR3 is TGTGCCAGCAGTTTCAATGGGGACAATCAGCCCCAGCATTTT.

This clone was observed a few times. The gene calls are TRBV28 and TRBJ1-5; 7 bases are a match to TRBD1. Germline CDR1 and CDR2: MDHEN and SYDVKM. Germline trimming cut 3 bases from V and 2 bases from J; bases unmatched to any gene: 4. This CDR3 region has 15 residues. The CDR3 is CASSFDREGNQPQHF. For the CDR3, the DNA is TGTGCCAGCAGTTTCGACAGGGAAGGCAATCAGCCCCAGCATTTT.

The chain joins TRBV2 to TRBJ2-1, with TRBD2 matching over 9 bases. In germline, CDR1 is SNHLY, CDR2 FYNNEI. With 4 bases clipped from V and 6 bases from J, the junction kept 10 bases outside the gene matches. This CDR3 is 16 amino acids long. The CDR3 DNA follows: TGTGCCAGCAGTGTGATAGCGGGAGACGCGGGCAATGAGCAGTTCTTC. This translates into CASSVIAGDAGNEQFF.

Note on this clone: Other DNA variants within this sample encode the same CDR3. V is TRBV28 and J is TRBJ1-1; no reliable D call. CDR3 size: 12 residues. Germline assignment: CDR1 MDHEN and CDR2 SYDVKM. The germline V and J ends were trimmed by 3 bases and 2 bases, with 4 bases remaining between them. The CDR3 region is CASSFLNTEAFF. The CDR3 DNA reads TGTGCCAGCAGTTTCCTAAACACTGAAGCTTTCTTT.

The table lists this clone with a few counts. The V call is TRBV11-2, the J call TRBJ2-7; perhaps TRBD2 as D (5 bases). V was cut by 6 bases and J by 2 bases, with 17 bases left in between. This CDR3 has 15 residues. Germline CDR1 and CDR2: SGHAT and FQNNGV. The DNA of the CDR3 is TGTGCCAGCAGTCGACCGGGGTCCACAACCTACGAGCAGTACTTC. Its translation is CASSRPGSTTYEQYF.

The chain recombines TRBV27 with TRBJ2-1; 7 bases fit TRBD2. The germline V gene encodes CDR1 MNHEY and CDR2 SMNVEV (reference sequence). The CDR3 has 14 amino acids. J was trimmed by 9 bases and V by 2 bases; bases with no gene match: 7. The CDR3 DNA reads TGTGCCAGCAGTTTAGGGAGGGGCGGGAGTGAGCAGTTCTTC. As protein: CASSLGRGGSEQFF.

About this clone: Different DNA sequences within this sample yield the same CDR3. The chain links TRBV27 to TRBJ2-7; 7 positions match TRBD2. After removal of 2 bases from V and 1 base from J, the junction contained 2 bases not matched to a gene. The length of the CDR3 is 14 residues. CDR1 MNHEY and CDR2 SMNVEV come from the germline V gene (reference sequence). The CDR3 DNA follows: TGTGCCAGCAGTTTAGGGACTACATCCTACGAGCAGTACTTC. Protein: CASSLGTTSYEQYF.

The CDR3 spells CASSTLTGGSEKLFF. In DNA form, the CDR3 reads TGTGCCAGCAGCACGCTGACAGGGGGAAGTGAAAAACTGTTTTTT. V is TRBV11-2 and J is TRBJ1-4; TRBD1 matches 9 bases. The germline gives CDR1 SGHAT, CDR2 FQNNGV. Germline trimming cut 5 bases from V and 7 bases from J; bases unmatched to any gene: 8. The CDR3 covers 15 residues.

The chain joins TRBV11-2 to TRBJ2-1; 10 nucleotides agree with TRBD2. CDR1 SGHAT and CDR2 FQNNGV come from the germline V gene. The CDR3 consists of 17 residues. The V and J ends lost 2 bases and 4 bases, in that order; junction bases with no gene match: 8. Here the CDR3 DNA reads TGTGCCAGCAGCTTATCTCGTTGGACTAGCGGTTACAATGAGCAGTTCTTC. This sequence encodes CASSLSRWTSGYNEQFF.

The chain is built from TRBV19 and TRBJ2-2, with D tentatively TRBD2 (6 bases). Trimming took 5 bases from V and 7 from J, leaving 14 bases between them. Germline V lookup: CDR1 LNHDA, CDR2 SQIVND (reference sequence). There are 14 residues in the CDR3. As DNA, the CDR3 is TGTGCCAGTAGTCCAGCGGGCCGTGGCGGGGAGCTGTTTTTT. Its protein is CASSPAGRGGELFF.

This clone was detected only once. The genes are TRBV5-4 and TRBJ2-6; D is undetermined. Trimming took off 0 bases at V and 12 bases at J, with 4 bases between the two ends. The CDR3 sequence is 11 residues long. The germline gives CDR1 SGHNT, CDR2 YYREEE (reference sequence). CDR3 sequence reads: CASSLGVVLTF. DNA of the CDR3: TGTGCCAGCAGCTTGGGGGTCGTCCTGACTTTC. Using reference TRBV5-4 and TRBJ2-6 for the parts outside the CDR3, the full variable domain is ETGVTQSPTHLIKTRGQQVTLRCSSQSGHNTVSWYQQALGQGPQFIFQYYREEENGRGNFPPRFSGLQFPNYSSELNVNALELDDSALYLCASSLGVVLTFGAGSRLTVL.

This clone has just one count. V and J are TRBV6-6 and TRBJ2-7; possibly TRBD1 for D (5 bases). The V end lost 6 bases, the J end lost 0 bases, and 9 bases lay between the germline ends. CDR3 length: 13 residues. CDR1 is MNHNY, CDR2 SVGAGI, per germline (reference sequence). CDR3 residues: CASSPRASYEQYF. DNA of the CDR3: TGTGCCAGCAGCCCCAGGGCCTCCTACGAGCAGTACTTC.

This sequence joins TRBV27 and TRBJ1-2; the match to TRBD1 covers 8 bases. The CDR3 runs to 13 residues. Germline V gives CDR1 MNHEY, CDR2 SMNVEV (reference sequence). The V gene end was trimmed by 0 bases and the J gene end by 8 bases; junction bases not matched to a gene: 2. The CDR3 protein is CASSLSPGGGYTF. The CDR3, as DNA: TGTGCCAGCAGTTTATCCCCAGGGGGCGGCTACACCTTC.

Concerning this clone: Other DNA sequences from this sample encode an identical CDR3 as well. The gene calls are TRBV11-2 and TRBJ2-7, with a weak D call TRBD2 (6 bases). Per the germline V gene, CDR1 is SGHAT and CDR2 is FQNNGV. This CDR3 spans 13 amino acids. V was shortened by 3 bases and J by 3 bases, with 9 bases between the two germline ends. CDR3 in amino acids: CASSLGLVYEQYF. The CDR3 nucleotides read TGTGCCAGCAGCTTGGGACTGGTCTACGAGCAGTACTTC.

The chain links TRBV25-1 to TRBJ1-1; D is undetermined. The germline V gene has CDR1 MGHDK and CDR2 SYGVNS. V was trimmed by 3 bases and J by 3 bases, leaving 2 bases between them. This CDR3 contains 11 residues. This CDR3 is CASSDHTEAFF. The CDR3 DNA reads TGTGCCAGCAGTGATCACACTGAAGCTTTCTTT.

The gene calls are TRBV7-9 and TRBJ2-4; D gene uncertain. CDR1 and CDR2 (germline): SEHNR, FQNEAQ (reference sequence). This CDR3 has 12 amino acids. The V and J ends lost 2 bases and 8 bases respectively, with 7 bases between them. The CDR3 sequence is CASSLREDIQYF. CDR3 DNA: TGTGCCAGCAGCTTAAGGGAAGACATTCAGTACTTC.

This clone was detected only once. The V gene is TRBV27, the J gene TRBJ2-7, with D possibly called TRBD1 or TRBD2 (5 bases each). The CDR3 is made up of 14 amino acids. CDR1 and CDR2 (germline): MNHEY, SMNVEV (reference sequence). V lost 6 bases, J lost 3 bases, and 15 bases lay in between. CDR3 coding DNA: TGTGCCAGCAGCCTCCGGGACGGAGGCTACGAGCAGTACTTC. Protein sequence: CASSLRDGGYEQYF.

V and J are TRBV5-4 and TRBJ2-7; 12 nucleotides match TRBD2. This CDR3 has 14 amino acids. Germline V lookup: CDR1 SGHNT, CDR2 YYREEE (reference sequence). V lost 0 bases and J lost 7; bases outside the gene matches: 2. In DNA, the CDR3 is TGTGCCAGCAGCTTGGCGCTAGCGGGAGGGGAGCAGTACTTC. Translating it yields CASSLALAGGEQYF.

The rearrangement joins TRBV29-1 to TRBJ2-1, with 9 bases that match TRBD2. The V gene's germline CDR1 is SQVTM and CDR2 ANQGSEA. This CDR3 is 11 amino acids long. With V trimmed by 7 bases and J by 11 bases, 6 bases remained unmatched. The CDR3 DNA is TGCAGCGCCTTTAGCGGGAGCCAGCAGTTCTTC. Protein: CSAFSGSQQFF.

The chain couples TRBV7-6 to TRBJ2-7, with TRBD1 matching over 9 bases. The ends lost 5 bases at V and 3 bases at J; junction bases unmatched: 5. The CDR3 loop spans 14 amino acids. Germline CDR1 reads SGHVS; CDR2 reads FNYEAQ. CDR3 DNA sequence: TGTGCCAGCAGCCTGGGGACAGGGAACTACGAGCAGTACTTC. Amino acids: CASSLGTGNYEQYF.

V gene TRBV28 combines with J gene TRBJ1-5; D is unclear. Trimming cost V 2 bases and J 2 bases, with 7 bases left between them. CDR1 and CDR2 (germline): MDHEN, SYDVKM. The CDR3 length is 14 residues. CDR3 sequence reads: CASSLDLGNQPQHF. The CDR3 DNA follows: TGTGCCAGCAGTTTAGACTTGGGCAATCAGCCCCAGCATTTT.

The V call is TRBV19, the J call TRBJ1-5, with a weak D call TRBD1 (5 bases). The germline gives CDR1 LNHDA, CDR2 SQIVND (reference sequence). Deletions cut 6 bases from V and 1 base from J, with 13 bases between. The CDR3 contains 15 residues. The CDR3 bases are TGTGCCAGTAGACCGGGCAGGGTGAGCAATCAGCCCCAGCATTTT. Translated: CASRPGRVSNQPQHF.

The CDR3 loop is CASSSLDAGQEQYF. CDR3 nucleotide sequence: TGTGCCAGCAGTTCTCTGGATGCAGGTCAAGAGCAGTACTTC. The genes are TRBV7-3 and TRBJ2-7; D remains ambiguous. V dropped 6 bases and J dropped 7 bases, with 19 bases sitting between them. The CDR3 sequence is 14 residues long. Germline assignment: CDR1 SGHTA and CDR2 FQGTGA.

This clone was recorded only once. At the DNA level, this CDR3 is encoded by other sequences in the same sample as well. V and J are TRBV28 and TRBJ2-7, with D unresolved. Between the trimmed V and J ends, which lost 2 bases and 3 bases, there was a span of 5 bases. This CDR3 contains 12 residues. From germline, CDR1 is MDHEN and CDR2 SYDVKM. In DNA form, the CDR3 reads TGTGCCAGCAGTTTAGCCAGCTACGAGCAGTACTTC. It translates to CASSLASYEQYF. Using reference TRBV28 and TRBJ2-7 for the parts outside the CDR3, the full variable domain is DVKVTQSSRYLVKRTGEKVFLECVQDMDHENMFWYRQDPGLGLRLIYFSYDVKMKEKGDIPEGYSVSREKKERFSLILESASTNQTSMYLCASSLASYEQYFGPGTRLTVT.